What follows are 17 T cell receptor beta chains derived from one specimen sequenced in a study of vaccination and CD4 T cells after COVID-19. Treatment reported: roughly 11-day PBMC culture with coronavirus spike peptide pools or control peptides (ViraFEST assay). The unexposed donor provided CD4+ T cells, which were taken before the COVID-19 pandemic (2011-2018). Sequencing of cultured CD4+ T cell DNA used the Oncomine TCR Beta short-read assay. It was from cultured CD4+ T cells that genomic DNA was extracted. TCRdb ran MiXCR on the PCR reads and lists one entry per CDR3 protein. The profile shows thousands of distinct CDR3 sequences, around two fifths of them singletons. Their antigens are not known. The sequenced sample consisted of CD4+ T cells from blood, cultured in vitro. The receptors come from a human donor in good health.

This clonotype was found a few times. The chain is built from TRBV20-1 and TRBJ2-1; 12 nucleotides match TRBD2. The CDR3 runs 16 residues. CDR1 is DFQATT and CDR2 is SNEGSKA in the germline V gene (reference sequence). After removal of 5 bases from V and 3 bases from J, the junction contained 8 bases not matched to a gene. The CDR3 reads CSAPGLAGPIYNEQFF. CDR3 nucleotide sequence: TGCAGTGCTCCGGGACTAGCGGGCCCGATCTACAATGAGCAGTTCTTC.

This clonotype was seen a handful of times. This chain uses TRBV28 with TRBJ1-5, with D uncertain. The length of the CDR3 is 17 residues. The germline V gene has CDR1 MDHEN and CDR2 SYDVKM. V gave up 6 bases and J gave up 5 bases, with 23 bases separating them. CDR3 sequence: CASSPLPLAGGDQPQHF. CDR3 DNA: TGTGCCAGCAGCCCCCTCCCTCTGGCAGGAGGTGATCAGCCCCAGCATTTT.

The genes are TRBV12-3 or TRBV12-4 and TRBJ2-7; TRBD1 or TRBD2 may be the D gene (5 bases each). This CDR3 region has 16 residues. The V and J ends lost 6 bases and 0 bases respectively, with 18 bases between them. This CDR3 is CASRASGRGSSYEQYF. Here the CDR3 DNA reads TGTGCCAGCAGAGCCTCGGGACGGGGCAGCTCCTACGAGCAGTACTTC.

V and J are TRBV3-1 and TRBJ1-6; a possible D gene is TRBD1 (6 bases). This CDR3 is built from 16 residues. CDR1 is LGHDT, CDR2 YNNKEL, per germline (reference sequence). V was trimmed by 4 bases and J by 10 bases, leaving 20 bases between them. The CDR3 region has the DNA TGTGCCAGCAGCCGTGCAGGCAGGGGCGCGGACTCACCCCTCCACTTT. Amino acids: CASSRAGRGADSPLHF.

The chain carries TRBV5-6 and TRBJ1-2, with 9 bases that match TRBD1. From germline, CDR1 is SGHDT and CDR2 YYEEEE. This CDR3 has 14 residues. J was trimmed by 8 bases and V by 0 bases; bases with no gene match: 5. The CDR3 DNA is TGTGCCAGCAGCTTGGCCGGGACAGGGCGAGGCTACACCTTC. It yields the protein CASSLAGTGRGYTF.

The chain links TRBV6-1 to TRBJ1-2, with 9 bases matching TRBD1. CDR1 MNHNS and CDR2 SASEGT come from the germline V gene. V lost 6 bases and J lost 6; bases outside the gene matches: 5. This CDR3 has 13 residues. The CDR3 nucleotides read TGTGCCAGCAGAAGGGACAGGGTCGATGGCTACACCTTC. Translation: CASRRDRVDGYTF.

The rearrangement joins TRBV27 to TRBJ2-3, with D possibly TRBD2 on 6 matching bases. CDR1 and CDR2 (germline): MNHEY, SMNVEV (reference sequence). Trimming cost V 6 bases and J 3 bases, with 13 bases left between them. The CDR3 is 14 amino acids. Here the CDR3 reads CASRRDPRTDTQYF. DNA of the CDR3: TGTGCCAGCAGGCGGGATCCCCGAACAGATACGCAGTATTTT.

By sample fraction, this clonotype is medium-sized. V is TRBV27 and J is TRBJ1-6, with TRBD1 matching 7 bases. In germline, CDR1 is MNHEY, CDR2 SMNVEV (reference sequence). The length of the CDR3 is 16 residues. The V gene end was trimmed by 6 bases and the J gene end by 5 bases; junction bases not matched to a gene: 10. The CDR3: CASRTGPRLNNSPLHF. CDR3 DNA sequence: TGTGCCAGCAGGACAGGGCCTCGACTAAATAATTCACCCCTCCACTTT.

V and J are TRBV20-1 and TRBJ2-5; TRBD2 matches 11 bases. Germline V gives CDR1 DFQATT, CDR2 SNEGSKA (reference sequence). This CDR3 spans 14 amino acids. CDR3 coding DNA: TGCAGCCTACGACTAGCGGGAATTGGGGAGACCCAGTACTTC. Translation gives CSLRLAGIGETQYF.

The chain uses TRBV2 and TRBJ2-7; 7 bases agree with TRBD1. The germline V gene has CDR1 SNHLY and CDR2 FYNNEI. V was pared by 4 bases and J by 3 bases, with 0 bases of the junction left unmatched. CDR3 size: 12 residues. Here the CDR3 reads CASSGQGYEQYF. The CDR3 DNA follows: TGTGCCAGCAGTGGACAGGGCTACGAGCAGTACTTC.

This clonotype was seen only once. The chain combines TRBV7-8 with TRBJ2-1, with 9 nucleotides matching TRBD1. Germline V gene data show CDR1 as SGHVS and CDR2 as FQNEAQ. CDR3 length equals 16 residues. The junction had 7 bases not matched to a gene; V was cut back by 0 bases and J by 7 bases. The chain's CDR3 is CASSLARDRVRNEQFF. CDR3 sequence (DNA): TGTGCCAGCAGCTTAGCGCGGGACAGGGTGCGGAATGAGCAGTTCTTC.

The chain carries TRBV12-3 or TRBV12-4 and TRBJ2-5; 9 bases line up with TRBD2. This CDR3 spans 16 amino acids. The V gene end was trimmed by 6 bases and the J gene end by 6 bases; junction bases not matched to a gene: 14. CDR3 sequence (DNA): TGTGCCAGCAGCCAGTTACTAGCGGGTGTCGAAAAGACCCAGTACTTC. Protein sequence: CASSQLLAGVEKTQYF.

Within the sample, this clonotype is medium-sized. The V and J genes are TRBV27 and TRBJ1-6, with D possibly TRBD1 on 6 matching bases. V was pared by 6 bases and J by 10 bases, with 16 bases between. The CDR3 runs 14 residues. Looked up from germline, CDR1 is MNHEY and CDR2 is SMNVEV (reference sequence). The chain's CDR3 is CASSLQGSRSPLHF. Here the CDR3 DNA reads TGTGCCAGCAGCCTACAGGGATCTCGGTCACCCCTCCACTTT.

This clonotype was observed a few times. V and J are TRBV19 and TRBJ2-5; D not certain. The CDR3 extends over 15 amino acids. Trimming shortened V by 2 bases and J by 0 bases, and 10 bases separated the two germline ends. Germline-derived CDR1 and CDR2 are LNHDA and SQIVND (reference sequence). The CDR3 spells CASSIMAQYQETQYF. The CDR3 DNA reads as TGTGCCAGTAGTATAATGGCACAGTACCAAGAGACCCAGTACTTC.

This sequence joins TRBV29-1 and TRBJ2-7; D gene uncertain. Trimming stripped 4 bases from V and 0 bases from J, with 7 bases between. The CDR3 loop spans 12 amino acids. Per germline, CDR1 SQVTM and CDR2 ANQGSEA. The CDR3 reads CSVAAPSYEQYF. CDR3 sequence (DNA): TGCAGCGTTGCGGCCCCCTCCTACGAGCAGTACTTC.

This sequence joins TRBV6-1 and TRBJ2-5, with D tentatively TRBD1 or TRBD2 (6 bases each). The germline V gene has CDR1 MNHNS and CDR2 SASEGT. The CDR3 loop spans 14 amino acids. V was clipped by 6 bases and J by 2 bases, with 13 bases between them. CDR3 residues: CASRQRRGQETQYF. The CDR3, as DNA: TGTGCCAGCAGACAACGGAGGGGGCAAGAGACCCAGTACTTC.

This clonotype was picked up a small number of times. CDR3 residues: CASSYRGGNNEQFF. The DNA for the CDR3 is TGTGCCAGCAGTTACAGGGGCGGGAACAATGAGCAGTTCTTC. This rearrangement joins TRBV6-5 to TRBJ2-1; D might be TRBD2 (6 bases). V was pared by 2 bases and J by 5 bases, with 10 bases between. The CDR3 length is 14 residues. Germline V CDR1 and CDR2: MNHEY, SVGAGI.